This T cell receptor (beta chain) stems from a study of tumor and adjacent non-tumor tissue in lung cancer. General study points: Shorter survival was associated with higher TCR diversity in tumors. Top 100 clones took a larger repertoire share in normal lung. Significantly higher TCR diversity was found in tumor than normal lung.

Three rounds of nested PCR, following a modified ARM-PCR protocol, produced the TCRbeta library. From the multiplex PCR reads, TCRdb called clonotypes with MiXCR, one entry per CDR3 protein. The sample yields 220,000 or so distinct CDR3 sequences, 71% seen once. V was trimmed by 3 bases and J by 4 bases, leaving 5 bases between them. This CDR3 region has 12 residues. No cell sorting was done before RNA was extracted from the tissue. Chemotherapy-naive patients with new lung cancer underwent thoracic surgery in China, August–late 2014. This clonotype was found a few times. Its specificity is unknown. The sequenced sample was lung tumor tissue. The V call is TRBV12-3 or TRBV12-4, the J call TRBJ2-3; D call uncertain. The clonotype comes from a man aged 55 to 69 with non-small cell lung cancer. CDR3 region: CASSFMADTQYF. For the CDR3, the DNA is TGTGCCAGCAGTTTCATGGCAGATACGCAGTATTTT.